This T cell receptor beta chain emerged from a study of cytomegalovirus exposure and HLA in healthy donors. Study-wide results and caveats: A later analysis associated 16,951 TCR beta sequences with HLA alleles at a 0.05 false discovery rate. Differences between HLA loci emerged in a later analysis of TCR association rates, with DRB1 most and HLA-C fewest.

This CDR3 has 16 residues. The junction had 10 bases not matched to a gene; V was cut back by 3 bases and J by 3 bases. Germline V gene data show CDR1 as MNHNS and CDR2 as SASEGT. PCR primers comprised 60 Vbeta and 13 Jbeta primers. The repertoire was sequenced with immunoSEQ multiplex PCR; TCRdb's copy has only in-frame clones and lacks some. In the table there are approximately 100,000 clones, over 75% of which are singletons. Remarks on this clone: What it binds is not known.

The material sequenced was PBMCs. This TCR came from a man in his sixties in good health and CMV-seropositive. The chain links TRBV6-1 to TRBJ1-2; 7 nucleotides align to TRBD1. In nucleotides, the CDR3 is TGTGCCAGCAGTGATCCCCGACAGGGCGCGCACTATGGCTACACCTTC. It encodes CASSDPRQGAHYGYTF.